This TCR beta chain was sequenced in a study of T cell responses to AZD1222 COVID-19 vaccine. The CDR3 length is 16 residues. V gave up 3 bases and J gave up 3 bases; unmatched junction bases: 9. Per the germline V gene, CDR1 is SGDLS and CDR2 is YYNGEE. Clones were read by immunoSEQ multiplex PCR, and TCRdb kept only the in-frame ones, dropping some. The table records roughly 190,000 clones, 85% to 95% of them present only once. The V gene is TRBV9, the J gene TRBJ2-1; 7 bases align to TRBD1. The sequencing used peripheral blood, collected on day 0 of AZD1222 vaccination. The TCR originated in an adult in good health. As DNA, the CDR3 is TGTGCCAGCAGCGAGGGGGCAGGGACGGTCTACAATGAGCAGTTCTTC. It encodes CASSEGAGTVYNEQFF.